The T cell receptor (beta chain) described here comes from a study of CD8+CD57+ T cells in acquired aplastic anemia. About the research overall: Isolated CD4+ and CD8+ cells, once sorted, yielded DNA averaging roughly 3 ug. Study observations and caveats: In common between the patients and the controls were more than 25 CD8+ CDR3 sequences.

There are many counts of this clonotype. Its antigen is unknown. CDR1 and CDR2 (germline): ENHRY, SYGVKD. CDR3 length equals 13 residues. V gave up 7 bases and J gave up 1 base, with 10 bases separating them. Before being chosen for sequencing, patients had shown CD8+CD57+ cell expansion by flow cytometry. Severe acquired aplastic anemia affected all patients. TCR beta VDJ combinations and CDR3 sequences were profiled from genomic DNA. TCRdb recomputed calls from the reads with MiXCR, one row per CDR3 protein. The table has about half a million distinct CDR3 sequences, 25% to 40% seen once. The source is a human donor with aplastic anemia. The sequencing input was sorted CD4+, CD8+, or CD8+CD57+ T cells (not recorded which) from PBMCs. This chain uses TRBV10-3 with TRBJ1-1, with D perhaps matching TRBD1 (5 bases). In nucleotides, the CDR3 is TGTGCCATCAAAAGGGACGGGAACACTGAAGCTTTCTTT. Its protein product is CAIKRDGNTEAFF.